The 6 T cell receptor beta chains listed next were all sequenced from one sample in a study of cytomegalovirus exposure and HLA in healthy donors. With 60 Vbeta and 13 Jbeta primers, the PCR was carried out. Sequencing used immunoSEQ multiplex PCR; TCRdb keeps in-frame clones, though not all of them. The data contain about 55,000 clones, 70% to 75% of them singletons. The sequencing sample was made of PBMCs. These receptors all come from a middle-aged man in good health and CMV-seropositive.

This clone was found a few times. CDR3 in DNA: TGCGCCAGCAGCCGGACAGGGGAGGGAGAGACCCAGTACTTC. Its protein product is CASSRTGEGETQYF. This chain links TRBV4-3 with TRBJ2-5, with TRBD1 matching over 9 bases. Trimming at V came to 4 bases and at J to 4 bases, leaving 4 bases not matched to a gene. CDR3 length: 14 amino acids. Germline CDR1 LGHNA, CDR2 YSLEER.

The genes are TRBV5-6 and TRBJ1-2, with TRBD1 as a possible D gene (6 bases). The CDR3 covers 14 residues. In germline, CDR1 is SGHDT, CDR2 YYEEEE. V was trimmed by 0 bases and J by 7 bases, leaving 13 bases between them. CDR3 bases: TGTGCCAGCAGCTTGGCCAGGGGCCTGGGTGGCTACACCTTC. It yields the protein CASSLARGLGGYTF.

This chain connects TRBV5-1 to TRBJ2-3, with 8 bases matching TRBD2. The V gene end was trimmed by 2 bases and the J gene end by 6 bases; junction bases not matched to a gene: 11. Germline CDR1 is SGHRS and CDR2 is YFSETQ. The CDR3 extends over 16 amino acids. CDR3: CASSFMGRGGIDTQYF. Written as DNA, the CDR3 is TGCGCCAGCAGCTTCATGGGACGGGGGGGCATTGATACGCAGTATTTT. The variable domain in full, with the rest retrieved from reference TRBV5-1 and TRBJ2-3, is KAGVTQTPRYLIKTRGQQVTLSCSPISGHRSVSWYQQTPGQGLQFLFEYFSETQRNKGNFPGRFSGRQFSNSRSEMNVSTLELGDSALYLCASSFMGRGGIDTQYFGPGTRLTVL.

This clone appeared once. The chain couples TRBV5-1 to TRBJ1-2, with 8 bases aligning to TRBD1. The CDR3 has 16 amino acids. The J segment lost 4 bases and the V segment lost 2 bases, leaving 10 bases of the junction unmatched. CDR1 and CDR2 (germline): SGHRS, YFSETQ. CDR3 sequence (DNA): TGCGCCAGCAGCTTCACAAGACAGGGGATCGCCTATGGCTACACCTTC. Translated: CASSFTRQGIAYGYTF.

The chain combines TRBV7-3 with TRBJ2-3; possible D gene TRBD2, 7 bases. The germline CDR1 and CDR2 sequences are SGHTA and FQGTGA. V was shortened by 5 bases and J by 2 bases, with 14 bases between the two germline ends. This CDR3 has 15 amino acids. CDR3 nucleotide sequence: TGTGCCAGCAGCCAGACGGGGGGCACCACAGATACGCAGTATTTT. Translation gives CASSQTGGTTDTQYF.

V gene TRBV5-6 combines with J gene TRBJ1-5; D perhaps matches TRBD1 (6 bases). The CDR3 is 15 residues long. CDR1 SGHDT and CDR2 YYEEEE come from the germline V gene. Trimming shortened V by 6 bases and J by 6 bases, and 19 bases separated the two germline ends. CDR3 bases: TGTGCCAGCACCACTTGGGGAGGGGGTAGTCAGCCCCAGCATTTT. This codes for CASTTWGGGSQPQHF.